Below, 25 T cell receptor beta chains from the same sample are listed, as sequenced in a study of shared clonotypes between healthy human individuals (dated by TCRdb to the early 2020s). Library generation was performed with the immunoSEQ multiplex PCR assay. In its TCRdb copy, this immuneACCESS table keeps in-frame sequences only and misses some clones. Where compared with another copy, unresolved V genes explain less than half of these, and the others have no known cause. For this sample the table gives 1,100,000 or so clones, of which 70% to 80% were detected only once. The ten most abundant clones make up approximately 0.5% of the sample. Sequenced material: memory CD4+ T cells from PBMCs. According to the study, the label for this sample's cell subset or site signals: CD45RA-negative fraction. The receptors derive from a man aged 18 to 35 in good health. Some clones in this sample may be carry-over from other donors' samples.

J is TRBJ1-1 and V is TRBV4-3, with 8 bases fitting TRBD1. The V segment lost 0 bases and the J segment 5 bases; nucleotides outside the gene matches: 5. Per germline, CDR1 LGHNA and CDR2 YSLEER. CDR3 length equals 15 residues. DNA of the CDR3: TGCGCCAGCAGCCAAGAGCCAGGGGGCAGGACTGAAGCTTTCTTT. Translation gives CASSQEPGGRTEAFF.

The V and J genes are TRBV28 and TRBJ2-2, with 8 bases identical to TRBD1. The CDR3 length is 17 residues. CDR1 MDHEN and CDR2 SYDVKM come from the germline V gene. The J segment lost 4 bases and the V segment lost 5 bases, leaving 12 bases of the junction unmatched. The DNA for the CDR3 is TGTGCCAGCAGTCCCTGGACAGGGCGCATGGGCACCGGGGAGCTGTTTTTT. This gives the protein CASSPWTGRMGTGELFF.

The CDR3 region is CASSFGGRNEKLFF. The CDR3 bases are TGTGCCAGCAGCTTTGGGGGGCGAAATGAAAAACTGTTTTTT. The chain combines TRBV5-6 with TRBJ1-4, with D maybe TRBD1 (6 bases). The CDR3 contains 14 residues. V lost 2 bases to trimming and J lost 5 bases, with 10 bases between them. CDR1 and CDR2 (germline): SGHDT, YYEEEE.

The DNA for the CDR3 is TGTGCCAGCAGTTTCACAGGGGGCTTCGATCAGCCCCAGCATTTT. It is translated as CASSFTGGFDQPQHF. V and J are TRBV6-5 and TRBJ1-5; TRBD1 matches 9 bases. The ends lost 4 bases at V and 5 bases at J; junction bases unmatched: 6. This CDR3 is 15 amino acids long. Looked up from germline, CDR1 is MNHEY and CDR2 is SVGAGI.

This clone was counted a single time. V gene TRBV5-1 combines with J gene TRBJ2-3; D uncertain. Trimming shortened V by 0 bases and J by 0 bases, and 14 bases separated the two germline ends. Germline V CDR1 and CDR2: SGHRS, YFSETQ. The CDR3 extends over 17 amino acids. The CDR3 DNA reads TGCGCCAGCAGCTTGGCCCAAACAGTGGGGAGCACAGATACGCAGTATTTT. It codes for CASSLAQTVGSTDTQYF.

The CDR3 spells CASSLTGGTGVEQYF. Written as DNA, the CDR3 is TGCGCCAGCAGCTTAACCGGTGGGACAGGGGTCGAGCAGTACTTC. The rearrangement uses TRBV5-1 and TRBJ2-7; 10 bases are shared with TRBD1. From germline, CDR1 is SGHRS and CDR2 YFSETQ. The CDR3 is made up of 15 amino acids. The trim removed 2 bases at V and 6 bases at J, leaving 8 bases unmatched.

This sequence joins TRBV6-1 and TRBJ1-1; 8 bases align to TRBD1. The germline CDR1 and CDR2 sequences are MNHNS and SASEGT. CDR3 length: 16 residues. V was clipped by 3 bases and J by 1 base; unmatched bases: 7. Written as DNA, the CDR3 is TGTGCCAGCAGTGACCGGACAGGGAAGGGGAACACTGAAGCTTTCTTT. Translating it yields CASSDRTGKGNTEAFF.

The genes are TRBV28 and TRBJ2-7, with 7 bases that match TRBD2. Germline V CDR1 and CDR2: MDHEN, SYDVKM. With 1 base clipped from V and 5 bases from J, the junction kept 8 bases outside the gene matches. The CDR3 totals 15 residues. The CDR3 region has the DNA TGTGCCAGCAGTTTATATACTAGCGTCCCCCACGAGCAGTACTTC. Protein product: CASSLYTSVPHEQYF.

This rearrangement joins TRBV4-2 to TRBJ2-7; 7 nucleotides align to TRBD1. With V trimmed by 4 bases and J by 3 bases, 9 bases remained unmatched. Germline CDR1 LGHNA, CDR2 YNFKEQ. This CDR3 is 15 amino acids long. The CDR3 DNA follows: TGTGCCAGCAGCCTTATCGGGACAGAGGTCTACGAGCAGTACTTC. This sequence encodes CASSLIGTEVYEQYF.

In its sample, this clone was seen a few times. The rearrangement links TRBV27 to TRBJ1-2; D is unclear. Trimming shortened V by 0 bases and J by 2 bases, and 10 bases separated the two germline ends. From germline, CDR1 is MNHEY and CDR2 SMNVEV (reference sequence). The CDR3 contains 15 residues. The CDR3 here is CASSLSGSRNYGYTF. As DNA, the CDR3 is TGTGCCAGCAGTTTATCGGGTAGCAGGAACTATGGCTACACCTTC.

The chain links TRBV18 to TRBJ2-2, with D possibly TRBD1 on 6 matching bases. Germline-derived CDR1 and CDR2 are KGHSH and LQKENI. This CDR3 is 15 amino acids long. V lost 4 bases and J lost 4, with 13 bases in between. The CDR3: CASSRGAGVTGELFF. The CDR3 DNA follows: TGTGCCAGCTCACGAGGGGCAGGGGTCACCGGGGAGCTGTTTTTT.

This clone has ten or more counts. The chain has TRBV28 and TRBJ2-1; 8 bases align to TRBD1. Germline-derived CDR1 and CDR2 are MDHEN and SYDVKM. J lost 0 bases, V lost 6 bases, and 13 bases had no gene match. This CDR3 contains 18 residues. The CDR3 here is CASRISRFGQGSYNEQFF. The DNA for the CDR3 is TGTGCCAGCAGAATATCCCGGTTCGGACAGGGCTCCTACAATGAGCAGTTCTTC.

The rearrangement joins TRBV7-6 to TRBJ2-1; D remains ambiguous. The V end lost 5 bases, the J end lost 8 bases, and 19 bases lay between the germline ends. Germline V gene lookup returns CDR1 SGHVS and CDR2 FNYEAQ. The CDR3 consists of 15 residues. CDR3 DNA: TGTGCCAGCAGCACGCCGGGCCTTTATGGGGATGAGCAGTTCTTC. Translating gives CASSTPGLYGDEQFF.

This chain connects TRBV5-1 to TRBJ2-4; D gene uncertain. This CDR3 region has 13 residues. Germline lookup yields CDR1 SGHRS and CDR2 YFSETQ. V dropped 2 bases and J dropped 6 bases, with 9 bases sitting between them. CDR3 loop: CASSFDIGNIQYF. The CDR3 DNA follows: TGCGCCAGCAGCTTCGACATCGGAAACATTCAGTACTTC. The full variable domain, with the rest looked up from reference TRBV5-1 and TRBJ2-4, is KAGVTQTPRYLIKTRGQQVTLSCSPISGHRSVSWYQQTPGQGLQFLFEYFSETQRNKGNFPGRFSGRQFSNSRSEMNVSTLELGDSALYLCASSFDIGNIQYFGAGTRLSVL.

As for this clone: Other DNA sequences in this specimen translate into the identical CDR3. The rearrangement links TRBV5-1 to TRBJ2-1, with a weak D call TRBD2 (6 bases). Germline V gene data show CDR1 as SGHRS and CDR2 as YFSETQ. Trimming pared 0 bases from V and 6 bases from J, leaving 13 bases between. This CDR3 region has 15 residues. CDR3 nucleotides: TGCGCCAGCAGCTTGGCCGGCGGGACGGGCAATGAGCAGTTCTTC. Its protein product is CASSLAGGTGNEQFF.

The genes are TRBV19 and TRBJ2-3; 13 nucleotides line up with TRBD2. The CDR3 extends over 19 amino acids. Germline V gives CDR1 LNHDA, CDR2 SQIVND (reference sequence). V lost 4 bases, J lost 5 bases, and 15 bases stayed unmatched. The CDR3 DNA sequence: TGTGCCAGTAGTACACAGGCATTAGGACTAGCGGGAGTGAGAGATACGCAGTATTTT. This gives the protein CASSTQALGLAGVRDTQYF.

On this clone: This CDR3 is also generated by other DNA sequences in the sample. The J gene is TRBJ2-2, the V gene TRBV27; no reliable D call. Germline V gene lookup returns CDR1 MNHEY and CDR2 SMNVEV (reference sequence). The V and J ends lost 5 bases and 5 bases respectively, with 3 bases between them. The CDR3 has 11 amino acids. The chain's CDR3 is CASSRTGELFF. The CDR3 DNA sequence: TGTGCCAGCAGTCGGACCGGGGAGCTGTTTTTT.

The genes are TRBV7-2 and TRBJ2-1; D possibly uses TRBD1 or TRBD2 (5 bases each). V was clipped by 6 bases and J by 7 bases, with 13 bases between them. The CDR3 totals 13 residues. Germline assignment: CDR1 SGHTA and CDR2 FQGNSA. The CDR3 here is CASSFGASNEQFF. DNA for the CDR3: TGTGCCAGCAGTTTCGGGGCGTCGAATGAGCAGTTCTTC. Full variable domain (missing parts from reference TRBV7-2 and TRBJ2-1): GAGVSQSPSNKVTEKGKDVELRCDPISGHTALYWYRQSLGQGLEFLIYFQGNSAPDKSGLPSDRFSAERTGGSVSTLTIQRTQQEDSAVYLCASSFGASNEQFFGPGTRLTVL.

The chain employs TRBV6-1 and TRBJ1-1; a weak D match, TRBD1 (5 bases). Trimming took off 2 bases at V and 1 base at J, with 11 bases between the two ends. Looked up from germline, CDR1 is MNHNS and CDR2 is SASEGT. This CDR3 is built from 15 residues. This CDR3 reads CASSEQGIWNTEAFF. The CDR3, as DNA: TGTGCCAGCAGTGAACAGGGTATCTGGAACACTGAAGCTTTCTTT.

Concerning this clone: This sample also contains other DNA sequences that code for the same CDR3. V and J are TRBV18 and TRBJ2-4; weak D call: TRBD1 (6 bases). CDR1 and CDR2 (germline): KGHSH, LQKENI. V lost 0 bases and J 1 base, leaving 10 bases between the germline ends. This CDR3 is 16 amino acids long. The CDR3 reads CASSPPRQEAKNIQYF. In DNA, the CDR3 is TGTGCCAGCTCACCACCCCGACAGGAGGCCAAAAACATTCAGTACTTC.

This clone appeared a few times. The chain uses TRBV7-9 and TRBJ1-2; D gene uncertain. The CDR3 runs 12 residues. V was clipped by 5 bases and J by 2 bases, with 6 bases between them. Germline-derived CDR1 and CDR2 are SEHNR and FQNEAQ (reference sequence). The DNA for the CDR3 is TGTGCCAGCAGCACCCCAAACTATGGCTACACCTTC. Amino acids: CASSTPNYGYTF. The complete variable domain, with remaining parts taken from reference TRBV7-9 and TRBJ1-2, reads DTGVSQNPRHKITKRGQNVTFRCDPISEHNRLYWYRQTLGQGPEFLTYFQNEAQLEKSRLLSDRFSAERPKGSFSTLEIQRTEQGDSAMYLCASSTPNYGYTFGSGTRLTVV.

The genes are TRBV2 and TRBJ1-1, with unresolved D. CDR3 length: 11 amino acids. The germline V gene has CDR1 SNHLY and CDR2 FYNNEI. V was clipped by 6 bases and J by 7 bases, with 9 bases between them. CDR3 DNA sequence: TGTGCCAGCAGAAGTACCTTTGAAGCTTTCTTT. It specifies CASRSTFEAFF.

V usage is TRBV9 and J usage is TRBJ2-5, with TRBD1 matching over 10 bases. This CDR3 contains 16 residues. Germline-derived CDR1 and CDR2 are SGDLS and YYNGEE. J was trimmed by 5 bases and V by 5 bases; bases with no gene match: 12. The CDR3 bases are TGTGCCAGCAGTCCGGGACAGGGGTTTTCGCGGGAGACCCAGTACTTC. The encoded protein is CASSPGQGFSRETQYF.

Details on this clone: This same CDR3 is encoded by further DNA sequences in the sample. CDR3 nucleotide sequence: TGTGCCAGCAGTTCTCCGGGACAGGGGAATTACGAGCAGTACTTC. Translation: CASSSPGQGNYEQYF. This chain uses TRBV28 with TRBJ2-7, with 10 bases that match TRBD1. The germline CDR1 and CDR2 sequences are MDHEN and SYDVKM. V was pared by 4 bases and J by 4 bases, with 7 bases of the junction left unmatched. The CDR3 covers 15 residues.

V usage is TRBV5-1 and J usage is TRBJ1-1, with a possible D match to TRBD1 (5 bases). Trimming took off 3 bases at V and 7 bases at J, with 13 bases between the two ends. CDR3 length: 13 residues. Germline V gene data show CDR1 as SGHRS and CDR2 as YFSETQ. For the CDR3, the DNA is TGCGCCAGCAGCTCGGGACCAGGCAGTGAAGCTTTCTTT. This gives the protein CASSSGPGSEAFF.